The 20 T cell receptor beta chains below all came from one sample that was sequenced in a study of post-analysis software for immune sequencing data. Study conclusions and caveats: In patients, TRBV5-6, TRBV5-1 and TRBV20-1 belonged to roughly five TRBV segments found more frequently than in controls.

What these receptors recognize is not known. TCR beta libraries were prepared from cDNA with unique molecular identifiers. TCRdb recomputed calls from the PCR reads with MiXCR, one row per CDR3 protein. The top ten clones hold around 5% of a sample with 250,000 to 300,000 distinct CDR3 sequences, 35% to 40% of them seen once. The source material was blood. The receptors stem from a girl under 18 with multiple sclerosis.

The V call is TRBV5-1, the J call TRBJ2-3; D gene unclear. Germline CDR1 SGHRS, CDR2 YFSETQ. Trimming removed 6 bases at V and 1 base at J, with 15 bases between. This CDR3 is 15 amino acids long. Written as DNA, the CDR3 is TGCGCCAGCACCCTAGAATCTGCCCGCACAGATACGCAGTATTTT. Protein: CASTLESARTDTQYF.

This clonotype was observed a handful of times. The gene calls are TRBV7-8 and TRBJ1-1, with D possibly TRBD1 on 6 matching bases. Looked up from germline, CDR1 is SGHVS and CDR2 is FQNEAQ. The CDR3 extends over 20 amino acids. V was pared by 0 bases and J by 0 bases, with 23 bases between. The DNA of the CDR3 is TGTGCCAGCAGCTTAGCAAGCAGGGGTATTAATAGACCAATGAACACTGAAGCTTTCTTT. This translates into CASSLASRGINRPMNTEAFF.

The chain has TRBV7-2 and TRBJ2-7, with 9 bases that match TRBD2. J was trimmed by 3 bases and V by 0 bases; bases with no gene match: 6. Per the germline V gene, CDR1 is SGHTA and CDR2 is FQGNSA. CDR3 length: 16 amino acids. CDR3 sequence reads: CASSLAYGSGSYEQYF. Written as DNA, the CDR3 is TGTGCCAGCAGCTTAGCCTACGGTAGCGGGAGCTACGAGCAGTACTTC.

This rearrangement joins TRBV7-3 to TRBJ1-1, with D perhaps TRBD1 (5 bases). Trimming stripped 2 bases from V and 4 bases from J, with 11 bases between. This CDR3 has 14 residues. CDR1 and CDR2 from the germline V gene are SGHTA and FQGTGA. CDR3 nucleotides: TGTGCCAGCAGCTTACAGGGAACCGGCACTGAAGCTTTCTTT. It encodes CASSLQGTGTEAFF.

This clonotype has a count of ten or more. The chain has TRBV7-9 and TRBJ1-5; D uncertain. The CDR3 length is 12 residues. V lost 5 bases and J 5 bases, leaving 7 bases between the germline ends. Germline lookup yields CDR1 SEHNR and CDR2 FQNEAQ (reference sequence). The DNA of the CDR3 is TGTGCCAGCAGCCAGACGGATCAGCCCCAGCATTTT. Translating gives CASSQTDQPQHF.

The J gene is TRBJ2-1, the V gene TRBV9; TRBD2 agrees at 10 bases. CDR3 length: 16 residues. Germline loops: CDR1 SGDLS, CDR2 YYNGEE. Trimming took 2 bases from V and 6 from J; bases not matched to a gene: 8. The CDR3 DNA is TGTGCCAGCAGCGTGGCTAGCGGGGGAAACCCCAATGAGCAGTTCTTC. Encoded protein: CASSVASGGNPNEQFF.

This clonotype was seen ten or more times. In DNA, the CDR3 is TGTGCCAGCACCTCAAGACAGGGGGGTGGCTACACCTTC. Its translation is CASTSRQGGGYTF. The rearrangement links TRBV6-1 to TRBJ1-2; the match to TRBD1 covers 9 bases. Germline assignment: CDR1 MNHNS and CDR2 SASEGT. This CDR3 has 13 amino acids. V trimming: 7 bases; J trimming: 7 bases; junction bases outside the gene matches: 7.

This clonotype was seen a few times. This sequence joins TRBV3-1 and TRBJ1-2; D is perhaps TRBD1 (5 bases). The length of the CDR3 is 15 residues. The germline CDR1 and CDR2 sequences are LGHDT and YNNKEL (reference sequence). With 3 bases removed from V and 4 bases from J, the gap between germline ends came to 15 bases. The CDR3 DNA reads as TGTGCCAGCAGCCATCAGAGGGCCGGGGGCTATGGCTACACCTTC. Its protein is CASSHQRAGGYGYTF.

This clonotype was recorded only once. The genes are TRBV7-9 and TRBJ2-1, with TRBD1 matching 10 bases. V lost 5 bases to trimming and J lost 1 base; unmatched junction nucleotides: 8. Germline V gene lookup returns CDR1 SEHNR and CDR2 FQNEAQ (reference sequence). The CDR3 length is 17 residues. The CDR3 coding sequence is TGTGCCAGCAGCCCCTCGACAGGGGGCATTTCCTACAATGAGCAGTTCTTC. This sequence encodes CASSPSTGGISYNEQFF.

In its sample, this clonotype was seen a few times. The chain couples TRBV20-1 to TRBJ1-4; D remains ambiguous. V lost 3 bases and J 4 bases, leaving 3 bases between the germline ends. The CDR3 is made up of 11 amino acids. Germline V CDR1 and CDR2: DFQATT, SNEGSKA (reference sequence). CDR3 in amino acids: CSASFNEKLFF. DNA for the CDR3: TGCAGTGCTAGCTTTAATGAAAAACTGTTTTTT.

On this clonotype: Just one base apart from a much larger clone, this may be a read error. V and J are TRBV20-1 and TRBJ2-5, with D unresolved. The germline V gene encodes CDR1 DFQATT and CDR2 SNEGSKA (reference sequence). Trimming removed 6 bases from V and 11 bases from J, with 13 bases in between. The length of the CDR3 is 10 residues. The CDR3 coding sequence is TGCAGTGCCCGGCGAAATGAGCAGTACTTC. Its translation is CSARRNEQYF.

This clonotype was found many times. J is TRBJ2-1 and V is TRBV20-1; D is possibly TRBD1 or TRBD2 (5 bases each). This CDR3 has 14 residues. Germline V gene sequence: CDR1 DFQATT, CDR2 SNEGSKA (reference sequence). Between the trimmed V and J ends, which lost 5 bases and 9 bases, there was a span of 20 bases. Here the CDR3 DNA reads TGCAGTGCTGACCCAGGTGGGGGTGTTCCTGAGCAGTTCTTC. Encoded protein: CSADPGGGVPEQFF.

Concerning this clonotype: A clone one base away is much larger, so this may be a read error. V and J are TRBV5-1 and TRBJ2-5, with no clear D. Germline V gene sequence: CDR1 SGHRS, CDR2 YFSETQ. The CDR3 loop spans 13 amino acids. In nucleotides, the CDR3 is TGCGCCAGCAGCTTCAGCTACCAAGGGACCCAGTACTTC. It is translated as CASSFSYQGTQYF.

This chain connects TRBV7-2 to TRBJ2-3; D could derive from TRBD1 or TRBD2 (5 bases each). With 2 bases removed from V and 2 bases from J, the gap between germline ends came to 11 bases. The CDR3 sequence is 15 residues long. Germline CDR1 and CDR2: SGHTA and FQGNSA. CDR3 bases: TGTGCCAGCAGCTTATGGGGCGGGTTCACAGATACGCAGTATTTT. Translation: CASSLWGGFTDTQYF.

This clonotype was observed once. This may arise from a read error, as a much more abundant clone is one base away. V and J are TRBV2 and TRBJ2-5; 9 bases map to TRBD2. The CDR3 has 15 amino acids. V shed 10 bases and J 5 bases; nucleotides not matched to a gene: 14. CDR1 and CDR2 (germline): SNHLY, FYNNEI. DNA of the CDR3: TGTGCCACCGGGACTAGCAGAGCTCAGGGGGAGACCCAGTACTTC. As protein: CATGTSRAQGETQYF.

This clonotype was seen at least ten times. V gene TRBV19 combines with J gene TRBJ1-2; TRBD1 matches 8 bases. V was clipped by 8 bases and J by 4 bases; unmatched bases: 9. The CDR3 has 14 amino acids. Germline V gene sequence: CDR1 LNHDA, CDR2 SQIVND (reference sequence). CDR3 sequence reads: CASLSRGQGYGYTF. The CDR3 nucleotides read TGTGCCAGTCTGTCCAGGGGGCAGGGCTATGGCTACACCTTC.

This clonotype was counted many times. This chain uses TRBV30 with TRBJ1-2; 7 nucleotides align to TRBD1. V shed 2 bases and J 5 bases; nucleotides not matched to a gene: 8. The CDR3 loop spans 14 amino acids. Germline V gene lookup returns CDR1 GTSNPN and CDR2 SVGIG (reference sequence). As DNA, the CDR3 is TGTGCCTGGAGTAGCGGGACAGACCTTTATGGCTACACCTTC. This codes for CAWSSGTDLYGYTF.

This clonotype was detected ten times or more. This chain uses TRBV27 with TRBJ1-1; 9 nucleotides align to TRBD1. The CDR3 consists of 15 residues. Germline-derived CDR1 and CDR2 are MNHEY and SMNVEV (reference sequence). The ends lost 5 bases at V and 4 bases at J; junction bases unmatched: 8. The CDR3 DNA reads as TGTGCCAGCAGTGCTACGATGACAGGGGGCACTGAAGCTTTCTTT. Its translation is CASSATMTGGTEAFF.

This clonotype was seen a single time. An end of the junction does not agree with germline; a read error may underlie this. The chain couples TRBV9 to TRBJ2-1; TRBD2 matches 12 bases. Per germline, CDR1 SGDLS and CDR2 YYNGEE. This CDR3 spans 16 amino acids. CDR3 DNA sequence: TGTGCCTGCAGCGTAGCCGGACTAGCGGGAACGAATGAGCAGTTCTTC. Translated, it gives CACSVAGLAGTNEQFF.

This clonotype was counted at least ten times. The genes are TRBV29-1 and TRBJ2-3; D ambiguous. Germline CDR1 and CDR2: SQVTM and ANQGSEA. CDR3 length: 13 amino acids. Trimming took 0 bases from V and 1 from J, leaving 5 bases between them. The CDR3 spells CSVEDSGTDTQYF. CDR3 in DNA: TGCAGCGTTGAAGATTCTGGCACAGATACGCAGTATTTT.